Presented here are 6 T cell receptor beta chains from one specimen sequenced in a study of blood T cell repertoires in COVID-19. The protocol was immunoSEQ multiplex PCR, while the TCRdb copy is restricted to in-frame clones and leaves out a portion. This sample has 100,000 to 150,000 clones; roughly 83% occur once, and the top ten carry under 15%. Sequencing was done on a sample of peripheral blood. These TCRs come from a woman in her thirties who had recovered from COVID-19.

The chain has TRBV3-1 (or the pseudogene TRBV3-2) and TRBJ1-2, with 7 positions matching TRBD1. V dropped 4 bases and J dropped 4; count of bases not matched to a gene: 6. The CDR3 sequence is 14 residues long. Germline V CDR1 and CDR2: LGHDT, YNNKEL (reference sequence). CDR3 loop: CASSPNRGAYGYTF. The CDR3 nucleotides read TGTGCCAGCAGCCCGAACAGGGGAGCCTATGGCTACACCTTC.

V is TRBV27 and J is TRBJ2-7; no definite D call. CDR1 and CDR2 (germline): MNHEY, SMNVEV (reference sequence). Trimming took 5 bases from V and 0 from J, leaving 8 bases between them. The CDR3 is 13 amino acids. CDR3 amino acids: CASSIRYSYEQYF. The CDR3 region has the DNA TGTGCCAGCAGTATACGCTACTCCTACGAGCAGTACTTC.

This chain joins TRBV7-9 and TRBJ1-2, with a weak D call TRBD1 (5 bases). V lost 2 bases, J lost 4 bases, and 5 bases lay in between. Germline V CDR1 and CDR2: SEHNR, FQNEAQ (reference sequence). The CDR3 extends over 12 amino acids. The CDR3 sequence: CASSLQGYGYTF. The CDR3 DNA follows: TGTGCCAGCAGCTTACAGGGCTATGGCTACACCTTC.

CDR3 bases: TGTGCCAGCACTGGGACAGGTGGAAATCAGCCCCAGCATTTT. Encoded protein: CASTGTGGNQPQHF. The gene calls are TRBV2 and TRBJ1-5; TRBD1 agrees at 8 bases. Germline lookup yields CDR1 SNHLY and CDR2 FYNNEI. The CDR3 extends over 14 amino acids. The junction had 6 bases not matched to a gene; V was cut back by 7 bases and J by 4 bases.

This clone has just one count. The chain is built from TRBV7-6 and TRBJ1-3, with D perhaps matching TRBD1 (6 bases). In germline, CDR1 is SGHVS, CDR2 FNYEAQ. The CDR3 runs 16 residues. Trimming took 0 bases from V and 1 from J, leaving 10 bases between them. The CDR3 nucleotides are TGTGCCAGCAGCTTAGCCGCGACAGGTTCTGGAAACACCATATATTTT. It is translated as CASSLAATGSGNTIYF.

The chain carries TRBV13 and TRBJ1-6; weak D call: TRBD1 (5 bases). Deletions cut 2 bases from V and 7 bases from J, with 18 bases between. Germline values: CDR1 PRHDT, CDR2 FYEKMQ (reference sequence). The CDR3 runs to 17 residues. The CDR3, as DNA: TGTGCCAGCAGCTTACAGGGACTATCCCGACGGAATTCACCCCTCCACTTT. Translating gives CASSLQGLSRRNSPLHF.